One sample yielded the 11 T cell receptor beta chains listed below, sequenced in a study of cytomegalovirus exposure and HLA in healthy donors. PCR involved 60 Vbeta and 13 Jbeta primers. Produced via immunoSEQ multiplex PCR; TCRdb's table is partial and in-frame only. The table has about 110,000 clones, over 75% seen once. Source material: PBMCs. The receptors stem from a male donor in good health and CMV-seronegative.

The chain employs TRBV7-9 and TRBJ1-5, with TRBD1 identical over 9 bases. V lost 5 bases and J lost 7; bases outside the gene matches: 3. The CDR3 has 13 residues. Germline V lookup: CDR1 SEHNR, CDR2 FQNEAQ (reference sequence). CDR3 in amino acids: CASSRDRDQPQHF. The CDR3 DNA is TGTGCCAGCAGCCGGGACAGGGACCAGCCCCAGCATTTT.

The gene calls are TRBV27 and TRBJ2-7, with TRBD1 matching 7 bases. Germline-derived CDR1 and CDR2 are MNHEY and SMNVEV (reference sequence). The junction had 8 bases not matched to a gene; V was cut back by 4 bases and J by 2 bases. This CDR3 has 15 amino acids. Written as DNA, the CDR3 is TGTGCCAGCAGTTCCCCGGGACAGCGAACCTACGAGCAGTACTTC. It is translated as CASSSPGQRTYEQYF.

The gene calls are TRBV6-1 and TRBJ2-7; 7 bases align to TRBD1. Germline V lookup: CDR1 MNHNS, CDR2 SASEGT. The length of the CDR3 is 13 residues. The ends lost 6 bases at V and 1 base at J; junction bases unmatched: 3. The DNA of the CDR3 is TGTGCCAGCAGCGGGACAGTTTCCTACGAGCAGTACTTC. It translates to CASSGTVSYEQYF.

The V gene is TRBV27, the J gene TRBJ2-5; 7 bases are shared with TRBD1. The length of the CDR3 is 13 residues. Germline assignment: CDR1 MNHEY and CDR2 SMNVEV (reference sequence). After removal of 7 bases from V and 5 bases from J, the junction contained 7 bases not matched to a gene. CDR3 sequence (DNA): TGTGCCAGCACAAAGAGACAGGGTGAGACCCAGTACTTC. Its translation: CASTKRQGETQYF.

The chain is built from TRBV27 and TRBJ2-7; 9 nucleotides match TRBD2. After removal of 3 bases from V and 5 bases from J, the junction contained 5 bases not matched to a gene. Germline loops: CDR1 MNHEY, CDR2 SMNVEV (reference sequence). The CDR3 has 14 amino acids. Here the CDR3 reads CASSFLREGNEQYF. CDR3 sequence (DNA): TGTGCCAGCAGTTTTCTGCGGGAGGGCAACGAGCAGTACTTC.

This chain connects TRBV27 to TRBJ2-7; D is undetermined. Germline V gene data show CDR1 as MNHEY and CDR2 as SMNVEV (reference sequence). Trimming cost V 2 bases and J 0 bases, with 8 bases left between them. This CDR3 has 14 amino acids. CDR3: CASSLKQSSYEQYF. The CDR3 DNA reads TGTGCCAGCAGTTTAAAACAGAGCTCCTACGAGCAGTACTTC.

The V and J genes are TRBV5-5 and TRBJ1-1; D call uncertain. V was cut by 0 bases and J by 0 bases, with 12 bases left in between. The CDR3 is 16 residues long. CDR1 is SGHKS and CDR2 is YYEKEE in the germline V gene (reference sequence). The DNA for the CDR3 is TGTGCCAGCAGCTTGGCTTACTCAAATATGAACACTGAAGCTTTCTTT. Residues: CASSLAYSNMNTEAFF.

The CDR3 region is CASSFSSGSGPYEQYF. CDR3 bases: TGTGCCAGCAGCTTCTCTAGCGGGAGTGGCCCCTACGAGCAGTACTTC. The rearrangement uses TRBV7-9 and TRBJ2-7; TRBD2 agrees at 10 bases. V gave up 3 bases and J gave up 2 bases; unmatched junction bases: 7. Germline V CDR1 and CDR2: SEHNR, FQNEAQ (reference sequence). The CDR3 loop spans 16 amino acids.

In its sample, this clone was seen a few times. The rearrangement uses TRBV6-5 and TRBJ2-1; 12 bases are shared with TRBD2. Germline lookup yields CDR1 MNHEY and CDR2 SVGAGI. Trimming removed 4 bases from V and 3 bases from J; junction bases left unmatched: 4. The CDR3 extends over 16 amino acids. CDR3 DNA sequence: TGTGCCAGCAGTTCTCCGACTAGCGGGAGCTACAATGAGCAGTTCTTC. Translation: CASSSPTSGSYNEQFF.

V gene TRBV4-1 combines with J gene TRBJ2-7; D not resolved. The CDR3 contains 14 residues. Trimming pared 1 base from V and 3 bases from J, leaving 10 bases between. Per germline, CDR1 MGHRA and CDR2 YSYEKL. The CDR3 sequence: CASSQVNGDYEQYF. The CDR3 bases are TGCGCCAGCAGCCAAGTAAACGGAGACTACGAGCAGTACTTC.

The chain joins TRBV28 to TRBJ2-1; 7 bases are shared with TRBD2. Germline CDR1 reads MDHEN; CDR2 reads SYDVKM. The V segment lost 5 bases and the J segment 3 bases; nucleotides outside the gene matches: 7. The CDR3 sequence is 15 residues long. This CDR3 reads CASSLSGGYYNEQFF. The CDR3 coding sequence is TGTGCCAGCAGTCTCTCCGGGGGGTACTACAATGAGCAGTTCTTC.